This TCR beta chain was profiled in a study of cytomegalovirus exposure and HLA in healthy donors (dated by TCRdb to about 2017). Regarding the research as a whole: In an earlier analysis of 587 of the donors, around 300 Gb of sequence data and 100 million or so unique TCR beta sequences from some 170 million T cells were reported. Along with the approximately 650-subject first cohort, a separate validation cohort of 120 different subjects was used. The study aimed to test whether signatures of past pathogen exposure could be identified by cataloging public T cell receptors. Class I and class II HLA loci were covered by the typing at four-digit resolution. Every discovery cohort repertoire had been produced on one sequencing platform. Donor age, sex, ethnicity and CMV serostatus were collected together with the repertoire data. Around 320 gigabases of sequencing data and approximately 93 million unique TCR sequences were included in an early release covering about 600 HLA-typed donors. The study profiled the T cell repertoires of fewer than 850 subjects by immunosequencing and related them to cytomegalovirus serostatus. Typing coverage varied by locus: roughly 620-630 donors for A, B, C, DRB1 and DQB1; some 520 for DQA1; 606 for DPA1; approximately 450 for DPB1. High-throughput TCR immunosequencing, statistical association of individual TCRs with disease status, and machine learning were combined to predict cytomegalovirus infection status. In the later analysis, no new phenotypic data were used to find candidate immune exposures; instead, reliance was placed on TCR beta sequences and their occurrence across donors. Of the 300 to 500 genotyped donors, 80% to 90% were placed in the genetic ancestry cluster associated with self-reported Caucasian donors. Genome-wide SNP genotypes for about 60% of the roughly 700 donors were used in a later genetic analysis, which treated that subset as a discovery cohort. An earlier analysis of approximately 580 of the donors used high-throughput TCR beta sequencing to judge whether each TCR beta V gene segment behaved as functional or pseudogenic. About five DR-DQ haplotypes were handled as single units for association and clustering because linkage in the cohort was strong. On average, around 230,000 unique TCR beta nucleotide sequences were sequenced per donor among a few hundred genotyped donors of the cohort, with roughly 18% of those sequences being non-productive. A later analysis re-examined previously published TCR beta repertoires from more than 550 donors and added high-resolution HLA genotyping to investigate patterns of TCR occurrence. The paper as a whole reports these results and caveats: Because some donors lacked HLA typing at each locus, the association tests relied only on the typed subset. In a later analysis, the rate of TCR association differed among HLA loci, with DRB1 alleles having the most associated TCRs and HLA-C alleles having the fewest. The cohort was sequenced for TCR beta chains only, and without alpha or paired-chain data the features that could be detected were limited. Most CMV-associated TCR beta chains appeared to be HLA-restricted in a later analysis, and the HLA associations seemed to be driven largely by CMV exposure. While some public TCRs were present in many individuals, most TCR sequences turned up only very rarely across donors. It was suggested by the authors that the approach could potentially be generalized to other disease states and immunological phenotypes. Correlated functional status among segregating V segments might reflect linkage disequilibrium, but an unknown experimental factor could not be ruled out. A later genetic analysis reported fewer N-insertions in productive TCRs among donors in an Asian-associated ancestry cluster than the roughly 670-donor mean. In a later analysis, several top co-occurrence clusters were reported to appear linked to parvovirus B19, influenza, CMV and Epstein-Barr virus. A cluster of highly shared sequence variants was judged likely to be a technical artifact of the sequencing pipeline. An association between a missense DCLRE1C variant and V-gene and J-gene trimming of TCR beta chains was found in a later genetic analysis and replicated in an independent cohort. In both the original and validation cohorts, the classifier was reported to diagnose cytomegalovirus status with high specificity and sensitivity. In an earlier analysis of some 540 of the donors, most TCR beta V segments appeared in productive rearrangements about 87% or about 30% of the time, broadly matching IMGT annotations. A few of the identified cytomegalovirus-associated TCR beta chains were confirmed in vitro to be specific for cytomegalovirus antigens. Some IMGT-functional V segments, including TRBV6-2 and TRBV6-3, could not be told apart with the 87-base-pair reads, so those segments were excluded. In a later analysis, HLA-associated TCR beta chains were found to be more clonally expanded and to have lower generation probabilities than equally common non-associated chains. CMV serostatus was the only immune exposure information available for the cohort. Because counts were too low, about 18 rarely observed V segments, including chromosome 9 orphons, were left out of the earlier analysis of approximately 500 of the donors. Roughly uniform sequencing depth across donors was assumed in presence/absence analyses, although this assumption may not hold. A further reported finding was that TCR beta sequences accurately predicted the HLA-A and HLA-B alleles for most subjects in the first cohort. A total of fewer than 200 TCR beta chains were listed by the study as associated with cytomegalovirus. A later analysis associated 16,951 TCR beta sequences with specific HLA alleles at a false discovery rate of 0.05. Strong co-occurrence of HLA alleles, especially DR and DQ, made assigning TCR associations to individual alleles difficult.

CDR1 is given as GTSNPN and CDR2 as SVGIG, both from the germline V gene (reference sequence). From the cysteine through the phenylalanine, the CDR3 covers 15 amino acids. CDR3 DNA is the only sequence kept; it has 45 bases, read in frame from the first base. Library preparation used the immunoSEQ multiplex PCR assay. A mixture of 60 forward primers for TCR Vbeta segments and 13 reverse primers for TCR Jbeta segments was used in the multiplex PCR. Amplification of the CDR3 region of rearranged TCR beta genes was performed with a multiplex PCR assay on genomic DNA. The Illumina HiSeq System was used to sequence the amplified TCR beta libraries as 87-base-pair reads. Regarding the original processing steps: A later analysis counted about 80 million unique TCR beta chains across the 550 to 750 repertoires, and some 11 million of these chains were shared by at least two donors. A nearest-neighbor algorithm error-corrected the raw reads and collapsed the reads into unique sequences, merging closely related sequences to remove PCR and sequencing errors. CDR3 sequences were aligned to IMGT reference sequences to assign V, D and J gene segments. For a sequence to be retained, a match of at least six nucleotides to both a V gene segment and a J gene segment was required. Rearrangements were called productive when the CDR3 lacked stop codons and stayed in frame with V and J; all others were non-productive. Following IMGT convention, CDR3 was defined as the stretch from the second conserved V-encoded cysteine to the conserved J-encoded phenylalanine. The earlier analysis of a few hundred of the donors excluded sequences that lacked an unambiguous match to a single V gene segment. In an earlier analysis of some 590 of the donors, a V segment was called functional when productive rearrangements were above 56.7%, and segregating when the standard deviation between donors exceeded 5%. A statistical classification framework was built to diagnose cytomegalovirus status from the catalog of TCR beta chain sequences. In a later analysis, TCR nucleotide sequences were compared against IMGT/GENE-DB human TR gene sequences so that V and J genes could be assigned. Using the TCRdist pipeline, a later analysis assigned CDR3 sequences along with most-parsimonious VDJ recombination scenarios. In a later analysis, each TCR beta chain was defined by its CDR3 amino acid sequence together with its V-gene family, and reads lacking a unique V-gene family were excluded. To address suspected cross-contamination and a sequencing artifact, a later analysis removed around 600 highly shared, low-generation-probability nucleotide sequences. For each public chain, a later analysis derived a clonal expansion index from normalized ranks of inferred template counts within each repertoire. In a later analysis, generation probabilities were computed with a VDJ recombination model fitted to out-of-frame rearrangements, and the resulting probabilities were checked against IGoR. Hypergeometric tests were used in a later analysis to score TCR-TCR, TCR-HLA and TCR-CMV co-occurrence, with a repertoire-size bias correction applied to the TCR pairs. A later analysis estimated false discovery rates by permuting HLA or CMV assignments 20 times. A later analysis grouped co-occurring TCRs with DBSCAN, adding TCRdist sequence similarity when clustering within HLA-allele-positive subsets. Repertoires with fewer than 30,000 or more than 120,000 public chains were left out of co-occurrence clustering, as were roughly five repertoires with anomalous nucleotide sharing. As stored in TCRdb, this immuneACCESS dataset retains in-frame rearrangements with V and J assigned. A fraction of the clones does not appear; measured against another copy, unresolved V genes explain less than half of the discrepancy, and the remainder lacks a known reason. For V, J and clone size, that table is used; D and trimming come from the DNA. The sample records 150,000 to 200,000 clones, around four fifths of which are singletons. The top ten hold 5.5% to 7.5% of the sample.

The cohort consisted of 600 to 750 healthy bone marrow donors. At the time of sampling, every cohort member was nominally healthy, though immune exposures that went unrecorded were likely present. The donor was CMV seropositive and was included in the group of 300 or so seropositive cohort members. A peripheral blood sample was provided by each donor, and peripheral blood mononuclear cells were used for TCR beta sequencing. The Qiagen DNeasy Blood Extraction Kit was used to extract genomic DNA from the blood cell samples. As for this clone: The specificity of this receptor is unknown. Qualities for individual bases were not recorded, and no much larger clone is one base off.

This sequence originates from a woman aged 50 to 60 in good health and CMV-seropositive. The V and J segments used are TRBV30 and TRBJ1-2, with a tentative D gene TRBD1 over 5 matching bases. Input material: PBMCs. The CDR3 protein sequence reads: CAHGVPGRQGSGYTF. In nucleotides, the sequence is TGTGCTCATGGAGTTCCTGGGCGTCAGGGATCTGGCTACACCTTC.